One sample yielded the 24 T cell receptor beta chains listed below, sequenced in a study of cytomegalovirus exposure and HLA in healthy donors. Primers for the PCR totalled 60 Vbeta and 13 Jbeta. The method was immunoSEQ multiplex PCR; TCRdb's version includes in-frame clones alone and lacks a portion of them. The sample lists 150,000 to 200,000 clones; approximately 84% were seen once. The sequenced material came from PBMCs. These receptors all come from a girl aged 10 to 17 in good health and CMV-seropositive.

The genes are TRBV6-5 and TRBJ2-7, with TRBD2 as a possible D gene (5 bases). This CDR3 is 13 amino acids long. V lost 5 bases, J lost 4 bases, and 12 bases lay in between. Germline V gene data show CDR1 as MNHEY and CDR2 as SVGAGI. The CDR3, as DNA: TGTGCCAGCAGTGGACGAGGGATGTACGAGCAGTACTTC. This codes for CASSGRGMYEQYF.

The chain recombines TRBV5-1 with TRBJ2-7; a possible D gene is TRBD2 (5 bases). Trimming cost V 7 bases and J 6 bases, with 14 bases left between them. Germline lookup yields CDR1 SGHRS and CDR2 YFSETQ. This CDR3 is built from 12 residues. CDR3 amino acids: CASYREKAEQYF. The CDR3 DNA reads TGCGCCAGCTATAGGGAGAAGGCCGAGCAGTACTTC.

The CDR3 DNA is TGCGCCAGCAGCTTGGCCGGAACAGTACAAGAGACCCAGTACTTC. Its protein product is CASSLAGTVQETQYF. The rearrangement links TRBV5-1 to TRBJ2-5; no firm D call. V lost 0 bases to trimming and J lost 2 bases, with 11 bases between them. The germline V gene has CDR1 SGHRS and CDR2 YFSETQ. The CDR3 covers 15 residues. Complete variable domain (other parts from reference TRBV5-1 and TRBJ2-5): KAGVTQTPRYLIKTRGQQVTLSCSPISGHRSVSWYQQTPGQGLQFLFEYFSETQRNKGNFPGRFSGRQFSNSRSEMNVSTLELGDSALYLCASSLAGTVQETQYFGPGTRLLVL.

The chain combines TRBV9 with TRBJ2-7; D unclear. Germline lookup yields CDR1 SGDLS and CDR2 YYNGEE. V lost 4 bases and J lost 2, with 13 bases in between. This CDR3 has 14 residues. The chain's CDR3 is CASSPPSAAYEQYF. CDR3 in DNA: TGTGCCAGCAGCCCTCCCTCCGCGGCCTACGAGCAGTACTTC.

This clone showed up just a few times. This chain connects TRBV7-9 to TRBJ2-7; D is unresolved. CDR1 and CDR2 (germline): SEHNR, FQNEAQ (reference sequence). The CDR3 is 14 residues long. Deletions cut 1 base from V and 3 bases from J, with 10 bases between. The CDR3 spells CASSLEARLYEQYF. The CDR3 DNA reads TGTGCCAGCAGCTTAGAGGCCAGACTCTACGAGCAGTACTTC.

The rearrangement joins TRBV27 to TRBJ2-7; 9 bases map to TRBD1. Trimming took 5 bases from V and 5 from J; bases not matched to a gene: 7. The CDR3 length is 14 residues. The germline gives CDR1 MNHEY, CDR2 SMNVEV (reference sequence). CDR3 nucleotides: TGTGCCAGCAGTAGAAACAGGGGGCGCGACGAGCAGTACTTC. Amino acids: CASSRNRGRDEQYF.

CDR3 in DNA: TGTGCCAGCAGTGAAAGAATAGCGGGGTACAATGAGCAGTTCTTC. This encodes CASSERIAGYNEQFF. The chain has TRBV6-1 and TRBJ2-1, with 8 bases lining up with TRBD2. Trimming cost V 2 bases and J 4 bases; bases outside gene matches: 4. This CDR3 spans 15 amino acids. Looked up from germline, CDR1 is MNHNS and CDR2 is SASEGT.

The J gene is TRBJ1-2, the V gene TRBV25-1, with D possibly being TRBD1 (6 bases). The CDR3 extends over 12 amino acids. V was shortened by 4 bases and J by 10 bases, with 13 bases between the two germline ends. The germline gives CDR1 MGHDK, CDR2 SYGVNS. CDR3 DNA sequence: TGTGCCAGCAGTGGGCACAGGGAAGACTACACCTTC. Translating it yields CASSGHREDYTF.

Only one count was recorded for this clone. The chain recombines TRBV9 with TRBJ1-5; D may be TRBD1 (6 bases). Deletions cut 0 bases from V and 3 bases from J, with 10 bases between. Germline V gives CDR1 SGDLS, CDR2 YYNGEE. The CDR3 length is 15 residues. Here the CDR3 DNA reads TGTGCCAGCAGCGTAGATGTGGGGGCCAATCAGCCCCAGCATTTT. Its translation is CASSVDVGANQPQHF.

The chain has TRBV7-2 and TRBJ2-1, with 9 bases aligning to TRBD1. Trimming at V came to 2 bases and at J to 7 bases, leaving 6 bases not matched to a gene. This CDR3 comprises 15 residues. Germline V gene data show CDR1 as SGHTA and CDR2 as FQGNSA. CDR3 sequence reads: CASSLNRGPSNEQFF. The CDR3 region has the DNA TGTGCCAGCAGCTTAAACAGGGGGCCCTCTAATGAGCAGTTCTTC.

V is TRBV5-1 and J is TRBJ1-2; possibly TRBD1 for D (5 bases). The CDR3 consists of 14 residues. Germline V gene lookup returns CDR1 SGHRS and CDR2 YFSETQ. V lost 0 bases and J lost 5, with 11 bases in between. The CDR3 region is CASSLDFTGYGYTF. CDR3 bases: TGCGCCAGCAGCTTGGATTTCACAGGTTATGGCTACACCTTC.

The chain carries TRBV18 and TRBJ1-2; D not certain. This CDR3 spans 15 amino acids. Trimming took 3 bases from V and 0 from J, leaving 11 bases between them. Per germline, CDR1 KGHSH and CDR2 LQKENI. This CDR3 is CASSPSIRANYGYTF. CDR3 bases: TGTGCCAGCTCACCCTCCATAAGAGCTAACTATGGCTACACCTTC. The full variable domain, completed using reference TRBV18 and TRBJ1-2, is NAGVMQNPRHLVRRRGQEARLRCSPMKGHSHVYWYRQLPEEGLKFMVYLQKENIIDESGMPKERFSAEFPKEGPSILRIQQVVRGDSAAYFCASSPSIRANYGYTFGSGTRLTVV.

V is TRBV6-4 and J is TRBJ2-3; TRBD1 matches 7 bases. After removal of 5 bases from V and 2 bases from J, the junction contained 10 bases not matched to a gene. In germline, CDR1 is MRHNA, CDR2 SNTAGT. This CDR3 spans 16 amino acids. The CDR3, as DNA: TGTGCCAGCAGTTCCGGACAGGCGAAGAACACAGATACGCAGTATTTT. It yields the protein CASSSGQAKNTDTQYF.

This chain joins TRBV5-1 and TRBJ1-4, with D maybe TRBD1 (6 bases). CDR1 and CDR2 from the germline V gene are SGHRS and YFSETQ. The CDR3 is made up of 18 amino acids. Deletions cut 4 bases from V and 0 bases from J, with 19 bases between. CDR3 coding DNA: TGCGCCAGCAGCGGGGAGCCGGGACAAACCTCAACTAATGAAAAACTGTTTTTT. Translated: CASSGEPGQTSTNEKLFF.

The sample holds one count of this clone. The rearrangement links TRBV19 to TRBJ1-2; 11 bases map to TRBD1. The trim removed 3 bases at V and 8 bases at J, leaving 8 bases unmatched. Germline V CDR1 and CDR2: LNHDA, SQIVND (reference sequence). The CDR3 sequence is 15 residues long. This CDR3 reads CASSIRRTGGNGYTF. As DNA, the CDR3 is TGTGCCAGTAGTATTCGGCGGACAGGGGGCAACGGCTACACCTTC.

In regard to this clone: An end of the junction differs from the germline gene, which may be a read error. V is TRBV5-1 and J is TRBJ2-1; D gene ambiguous. The CDR3 sequence is 15 residues long. Looked up from germline, CDR1 is SGHRS and CDR2 is YFSETQ. The CDR3 DNA reads TGCGCCAGCAGTTTGGGTCTAAGCTCCTACAATGAGCAGTTCTTC. Protein: CASSLGLSSYNEQFF.

The V call is TRBV14, the J call TRBJ2-3; D perhaps matches TRBD2 (5 bases). This CDR3 has 13 amino acids. The V and J ends lost 4 bases and 10 bases respectively, with 15 bases between them. Germline-derived CDR1 and CDR2 are SGHDN and FVKESK. CDR3 sequence reads: CASSPFGLPAQYF. DNA for the CDR3: TGTGCCAGCAGCCCCTTCGGACTCCCGGCGCAGTATTTT.

Details on this clone: Other DNA sequences of this sample code for an identical CDR3. The rearrangement joins TRBV6-5 to TRBJ1-4; D ambiguous. Trimming took 2 bases from V and 0 from J, leaving 7 bases between them. The CDR3 loop spans 15 amino acids. Germline V gene data show CDR1 as MNHEY and CDR2 as SVGAGI. CDR3 nucleotides: TGTGCCAGCAGTTACGAGGGTGCAACTAATGAAAAACTGTTTTTT. Encoded protein: CASSYEGATNEKLFF.

This sequence joins TRBV9 and TRBJ1-6; D is perhaps TRBD1 (5 bases). V was trimmed by 0 bases and J by 2 bases, leaving 6 bases between them. CDR3 size: 15 residues. The V gene's germline CDR1 is SGDLS and CDR2 YYNGEE. The CDR3 coding sequence is TGTGCCAGCAGCGTAGAGGGGACCTATAATTCACCCCTCCACTTT. It codes for CASSVEGTYNSPLHF.

The chain uses TRBV19 and TRBJ1-2; 7 nucleotides match TRBD1. The germline CDR1 and CDR2 sequences are LNHDA and SQIVND (reference sequence). The V and J ends lost 5 bases and 2 bases, in that order; junction bases with no gene match: 14. The CDR3 has 17 amino acids. CDR3 protein: CASSSQSWDRGNYGYTF. The CDR3 DNA reads TGTGCCAGTAGTTCCCAAAGCTGGGACAGAGGGAACTATGGCTACACCTTC.

The chain carries TRBV7-8 and TRBJ2-1; 7 nucleotides line up with TRBD1. The V gene's germline CDR1 is SGHVS and CDR2 FQNEAQ. The CDR3 covers 13 residues. V lost 5 bases and J lost 10; bases outside the gene matches: 8. DNA for the CDR3: TGTGCCAGCAGCCCCCGACAGGGCCCCGAGCAGTTCTTC. Protein product: CASSPRQGPEQFF.

This clone has a single count. CDR3 nucleotide sequence: TGCGCCAGCAGCTCCTCCGGGACAGGGAATTCACCCCTCCACTTT. Encoded protein: CASSSSGTGNSPLHF. The chain couples TRBV5-1 to TRBJ1-6; 9 bases map to TRBD1. V lost 3 bases, J lost 7 bases, and 5 bases stayed unmatched. This CDR3 has 15 residues. Germline V lookup: CDR1 SGHRS, CDR2 YFSETQ.

The chain is built from TRBV5-4 and TRBJ2-7, with 11 bases aligning to TRBD2. CDR1 and CDR2 (germline): SGHNT, YYREEE (reference sequence). The junction had 6 bases not matched to a gene; V was cut back by 4 bases and J by 3 bases. The CDR3 covers 15 residues. The CDR3 DNA follows: TGTGCCAGCAGCGATACTAGCGGGGGCAACTACGAGCAGTACTTC. Translation gives CASSDTSGGNYEQYF.

The chain joins TRBV7-3 to TRBJ2-2; unclear D gene. The germline V and J ends were trimmed by 5 bases and 8 bases, with 9 bases remaining between them. The CDR3 is 12 amino acids. CDR1 and CDR2 from the germline V gene are SGHTA and FQGTGA. CDR3 coding DNA: TGTGCCAGCAGCGTCCGACTGGGGGAGCTGTTTTTT. It specifies CASSVRLGELFF.